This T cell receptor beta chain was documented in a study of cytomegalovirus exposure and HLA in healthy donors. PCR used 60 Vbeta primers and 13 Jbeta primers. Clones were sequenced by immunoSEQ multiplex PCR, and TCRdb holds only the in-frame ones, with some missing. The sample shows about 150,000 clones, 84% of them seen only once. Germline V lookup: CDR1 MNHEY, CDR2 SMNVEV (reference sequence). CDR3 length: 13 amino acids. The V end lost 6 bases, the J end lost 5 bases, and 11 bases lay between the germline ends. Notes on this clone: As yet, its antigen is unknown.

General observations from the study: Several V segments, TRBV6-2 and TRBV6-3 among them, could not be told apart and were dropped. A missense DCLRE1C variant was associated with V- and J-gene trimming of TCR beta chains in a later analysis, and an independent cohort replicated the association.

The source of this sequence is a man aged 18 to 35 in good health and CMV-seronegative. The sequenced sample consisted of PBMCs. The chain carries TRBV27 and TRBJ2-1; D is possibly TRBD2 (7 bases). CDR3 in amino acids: CASSWGGDNEQFF. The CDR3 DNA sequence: TGTGCCAGCAGCTGGGGGGGCGACAATGAGCAGTTCTTC.